The 15 T cell receptor beta chains given below trace back to one sample, sequenced in a study of identical twins. TCRdb reprocessed the 5' RACE reads with MiXCR, giving one entry per CDR3 protein. The top ten hold roughly 0.43% of the sample, which has 450,000 to 650,000 distinct CDR3 sequences, 15% seen once. These data were also filed under a second study, of yellow fever vaccine responses in identical twins.

The specimen sequenced was CD4+ T cells sorted from blood. The receptors come from a woman aged 18 to 35 in good health.

The CDR3 loop reads CASGLSQTSGFETQYF. The CDR3 DNA reads as TGTGCTAGTGGTTTAAGTCAAACTAGCGGTTTTGAGACCCAGTACTTC. J is TRBJ2-5 and V is TRBV12-5; 8 bases align to TRBD2. The CDR3 runs 16 residues. V trimming: 3 bases; J trimming: 5 bases; junction bases outside the gene matches: 11. Germline lookup yields CDR1 LGHNT and CDR2 FRNRAP.

This clonotype appeared a few times. The rearrangement uses TRBV29-1 and TRBJ1-4, with 7 bases that match TRBD1. The CDR3 spans 16 residues. The V segment lost 7 bases and the J segment 1 base; nucleotides outside the gene matches: 12. CDR1 and CDR2 (germline): SQVTM, ANQGSEA. The CDR3 DNA is TGCAGCGCCCGCACGACAGGGAGAGGAACTAATGAAAAACTGTTTTTT. Its translation is CSARTTGRGTNEKLFF.

V gene TRBV11-2 combines with J gene TRBJ2-1; 8 bases are shared with TRBD2. The germline V gene has CDR1 SGHAT and CDR2 FQNNGV. The CDR3 consists of 18 residues. The trim removed 5 bases at V and 0 bases at J, leaving 12 bases unmatched. The CDR3 DNA is TGTGCCAGCAGCCCATCGGCGGGGGGAGGACTCTCCTACAATGAGCAGTTCTTC. Protein: CASSPSAGGGLSYNEQFF.

This clonotype was found a few times. The genes are TRBV5-1 and TRBJ2-1; the D gene is possibly TRBD2 (6 bases). The CDR3 extends over 15 amino acids. The V and J ends lost 2 bases and 4 bases respectively, with 13 bases between them. The germline gives CDR1 SGHRS, CDR2 YFSETQ. Here the CDR3 reads CASSFILGGYNEQFF. The DNA for the CDR3 is TGCGCCAGCAGCTTCATACTAGGAGGGTACAATGAGCAGTTCTTC.

This clonotype has ten or more counts. V usage is TRBV27 and J usage is TRBJ1-2; no definite D call. Trimming pared 3 bases from V and 3 bases from J, leaving 8 bases between. The CDR3 sequence is 13 residues long. Germline V gene lookup returns CDR1 MNHEY and CDR2 SMNVEV (reference sequence). Written as DNA, the CDR3 is TGTGCCAGCAGTTTTCGTGAGGACTATGGCTACACCTTC. Translated, it gives CASSFREDYGYTF.

V is TRBV9 and J is TRBJ2-5, with 7 bases lining up with TRBD2. The ends lost 2 bases at V and 0 bases at J; junction bases unmatched: 7. The V gene's germline CDR1 is SGDLS and CDR2 YYNGEE. The CDR3 is made up of 16 amino acids. The CDR3 here is CASSVFGGGYQETQYF. CDR3 bases: TGTGCCAGCAGCGTTTTTGGGGGAGGGTACCAAGAGACCCAGTACTTC.

This clonotype has a handful of counts. This chain uses TRBV6-5 with TRBJ2-2, with 9 bases lining up with TRBD2. With V trimmed by 0 bases and J by 3 bases, 2 bases remained unmatched. Germline V CDR1 and CDR2: MNHEY, SVGAGI. The CDR3 contains 16 residues. The CDR3 DNA reads TGTGCCAGCAGTTACTCTACTAGCGGGTACACCGGGGAGCTGTTTTTT. Translated: CASSYSTSGYTGELFF.

The chain employs TRBV19 and TRBJ2-2, with a possible D match to TRBD2 (6 bases). This CDR3 region has 14 residues. Germline assignment: CDR1 LNHDA and CDR2 SQIVND (reference sequence). The V gene lost 6 bases and the J gene lost 1 base, with 9 bases spanning the gap. The DNA of the CDR3 is TGTGCCAGTAGGGACGGGGGGAACACCGGGGAGCTGTTTTTT. Its translation is CASRDGGNTGELFF.

This clonotype came up many times. The V call is TRBV9, the J call TRBJ1-2, with D possibly matching TRBD1 (6 bases). Looked up from germline, CDR1 is SGDLS and CDR2 is YYNGEE. V gave up 4 bases and J gave up 5 bases, with 12 bases separating them. CDR3 size: 13 residues. The CDR3 DNA reads as TGTGCCAGCAGCCAGGACAGAAGATATGGCTACACCTTC. Amino acids: CASSQDRRYGYTF.

The chain is built from TRBV20-1 and TRBJ2-7; a weak D match, TRBD2 (6 bases). Trimming removed 0 bases at V and 0 bases at J, with 12 bases between. CDR1 and CDR2 from the germline V gene are DFQATT and SNEGSKA (reference sequence). The CDR3 is 15 residues long. CDR3 amino acids: CSARDERGSSYEQYV. Here the CDR3 DNA reads TGCAGTGCTAGAGATGAACGGGGGAGCTCCTACGAGCAGTACGTC.

This clonotype was observed a few times. The rearrangement joins TRBV11-2 to TRBJ1-4; 9 positions agree with TRBD1. The trim removed 4 bases at V and 2 bases at J, leaving 11 bases unmatched. From germline, CDR1 is SGHAT and CDR2 FQNNGV. The CDR3 is 18 residues long. The CDR3 is CASSSLNRGRPTNEKLFF. CDR3 nucleotides: TGTGCCAGCAGCTCCCTTAACAGGGGGCGCCCCACTAATGAAAAACTGTTTTTT. The full variable domain, with the rest looked up from reference TRBV11-2 and TRBJ1-4, is EAGVAQSPRYKIIEKRQSVAFWCNPISGHATLYWYQQILGQGPKLLIQFQNNGVVDDSQLPKDRFSAERLKGVDSTLKIQPAKLEDSAVYLCASSSLNRGRPTNEKLFFGSGTQLSVL.

This clonotype was seen more than once but under ten times. This chain connects TRBV5-1 to TRBJ1-2; possibly TRBD1 for D (5 bases). Per the germline V gene, CDR1 is SGHRS and CDR2 is YFSETQ. V was cut by 6 bases and J by 9 bases, with 21 bases left in between. The CDR3 runs 14 residues. Here the CDR3 DNA reads TGCGCCAGCACCCCCGGGGACCGCGGGATGAGCTACACCTTC. It encodes CASTPGDRGMSYTF.

This clonotype turned up a few times. The chain is built from TRBV20-1 and TRBJ1-3; D ambiguous. The germline CDR1 and CDR2 sequences are DFQATT and SNEGSKA (reference sequence). The CDR3 spans 14 residues. The V and J ends lost 0 bases and 4 bases respectively, with 10 bases between them. The CDR3 region is CSARDPQPGNTIYF. The CDR3 DNA follows: TGCAGTGCTAGAGACCCACAACCCGGAAACACCATATATTTT.

The chain employs TRBV27 and TRBJ2-3; D not certain. This CDR3 has 14 residues. CDR1 is MNHEY, CDR2 SMNVEV, per germline (reference sequence). The ends were cut back, 6 bases at V and 0 bases at J, with 10 bases in the middle. The CDR3 DNA follows: TGTGCCAGCAGCACACCCTCTAGCACAGATACGCAGTATTTT. Its translation: CASSTPSSTDTQYF.

J is TRBJ2-3 and V is TRBV10-3; possible D gene TRBD2, 6 bases. Trimming removed 5 bases from V and 0 bases from J, with 18 bases in between. This CDR3 comprises 17 residues. The germline V gene encodes CDR1 ENHRY and CDR2 SYGVKD. In DNA, the CDR3 is TGTGCCATCAGTCCATACCCCGCCGGGACTAGCACAGATACGCAGTATTTT. It encodes CAISPYPAGTSTDTQYF.